This TCR beta chain was retrieved from a study of T cell repertoires in cytomegalovirus infection. The overall study: Both recently identified HLA-C-restricted and well-studied HLA-B-restricted CMV epitopes were used in the study. Both a matching HLA type and CMV infection were indicated by public TCR beta signatures.

About this clonotype itself: What it binds is unknown.

Trimming stripped 4 bases from V and 8 bases from J, with 17 bases between. Germline V gene sequence: CDR1 SEHNR, CDR2 FQNEAQ (reference sequence). The CDR3 spans 14 residues. TCRdb analysed the reads with MiXCR anew, one entry per CDR3 protein. This sample has some 920,000 distinct CDR3 sequences, with under 40% found just once. The chain links TRBV7-9 to TRBJ1-1, with D possibly matching TRBD1 (5 bases). The receptor's source is a human donor in good health (CMV status not recorded). Some clones in this sample may be carry-over from other donors' samples. Sample: cultured CD8+ T cells from PBMCs, taken from culture after CMV antigen stimulation. In nucleotides, the CDR3 is TGTGCCAGCAGCTCTTTCTTCGGGACTGAGGAAGCTTTCTTT. The encoded protein is CASSSFFGTEEAFF.